Sequencing of this TCR beta chain was carried out in a study of control samples from healthy donors and cancer patients. Between the trimmed V and J ends, which lost 6 bases and 5 bases, there was a span of 15 bases. This CDR3 region has 15 residues. Germline CDR1 and CDR2: SGDLS and YYNGEE. Data came from immunoSEQ multiplex PCR; TCRdb stores just in-frame clones and leaves some out. The repertoire has approximately 86,000 clones, 85% to 95% of them found once; the top ten carry over 1.3%. The TCR comes from a woman in her thirties in good health. The sequencing sample was made of blood. The chain has TRBV9 and TRBJ2-6; no reliable D call. The DNA of the CDR3 is TGTGCCAGCACCTCCGACGGGCTCTGGGCCAACGTCCTGACTTTC. It encodes CASTSDGLWANVLTF.